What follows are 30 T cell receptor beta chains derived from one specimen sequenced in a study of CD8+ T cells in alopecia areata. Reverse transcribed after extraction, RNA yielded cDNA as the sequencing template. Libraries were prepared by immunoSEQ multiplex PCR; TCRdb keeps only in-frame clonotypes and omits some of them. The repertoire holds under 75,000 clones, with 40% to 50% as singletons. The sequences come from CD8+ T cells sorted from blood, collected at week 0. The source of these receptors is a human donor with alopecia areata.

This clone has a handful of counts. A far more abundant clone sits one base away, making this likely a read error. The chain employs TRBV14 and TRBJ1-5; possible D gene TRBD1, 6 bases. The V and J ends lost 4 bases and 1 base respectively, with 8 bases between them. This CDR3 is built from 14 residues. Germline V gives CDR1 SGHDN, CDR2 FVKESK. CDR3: CASSRGGSNQPQHF. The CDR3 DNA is TGTGCCAGCAGCCGGGGGGGCAGCAATCAGCCCCAGCATTTT.

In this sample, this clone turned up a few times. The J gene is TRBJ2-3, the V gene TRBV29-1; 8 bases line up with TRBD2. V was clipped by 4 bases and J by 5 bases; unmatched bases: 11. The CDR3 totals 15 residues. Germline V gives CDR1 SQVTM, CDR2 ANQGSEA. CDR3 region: CSVGTPGLELDTQYF. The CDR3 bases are TGCAGCGTTGGTACCCCGGGACTAGAGTTAGATACGCAGTATTTT.

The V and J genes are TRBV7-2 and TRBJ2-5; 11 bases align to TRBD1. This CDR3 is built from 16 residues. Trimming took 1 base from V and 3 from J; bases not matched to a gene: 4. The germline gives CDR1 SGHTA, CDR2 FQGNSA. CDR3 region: CASSLERGQGEETQYF. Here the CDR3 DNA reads TGTGCCAGCAGCTTAGAACGGGGACAGGGGGAAGAGACCCAGTACTTC.

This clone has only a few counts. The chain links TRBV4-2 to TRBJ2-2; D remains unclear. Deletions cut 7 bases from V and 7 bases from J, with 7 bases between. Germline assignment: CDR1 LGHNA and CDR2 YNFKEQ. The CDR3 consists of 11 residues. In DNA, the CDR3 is TGTGCCAGCATGGGTGGCGGGGAGCTGTTTTTT. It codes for CASMGGGELFF.

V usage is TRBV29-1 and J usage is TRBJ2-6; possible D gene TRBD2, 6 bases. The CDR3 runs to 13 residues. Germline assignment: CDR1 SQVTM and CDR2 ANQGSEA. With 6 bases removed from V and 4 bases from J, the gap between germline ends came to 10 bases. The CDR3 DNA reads TGCAGCGTCGGGGGTCCCGGGGCCAACGTCCTGACTTTC. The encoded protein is CSVGGPGANVLTF.

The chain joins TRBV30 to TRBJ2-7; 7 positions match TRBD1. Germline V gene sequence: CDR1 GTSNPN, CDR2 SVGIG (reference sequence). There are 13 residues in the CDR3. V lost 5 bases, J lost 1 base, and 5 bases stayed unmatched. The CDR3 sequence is CAWATGSSYEQYF. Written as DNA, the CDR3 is TGTGCCTGGGCGACAGGGTCATCCTACGAGCAGTACTTC.

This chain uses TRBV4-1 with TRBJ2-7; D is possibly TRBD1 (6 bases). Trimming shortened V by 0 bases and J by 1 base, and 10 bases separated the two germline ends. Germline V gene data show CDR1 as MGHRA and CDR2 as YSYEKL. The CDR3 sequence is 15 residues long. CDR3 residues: CASSQEWDTSYEQYF. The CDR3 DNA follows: TGCGCCAGCAGCCAAGAATGGGACACTTCCTACGAGCAGTACTTC.

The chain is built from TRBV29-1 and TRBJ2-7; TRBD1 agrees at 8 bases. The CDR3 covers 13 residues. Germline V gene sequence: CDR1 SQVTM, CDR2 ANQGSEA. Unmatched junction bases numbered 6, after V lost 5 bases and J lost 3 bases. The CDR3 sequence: CSVSGQGNYEQYF. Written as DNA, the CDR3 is TGCAGCGTTTCCGGACAGGGAAACTACGAGCAGTACTTC.

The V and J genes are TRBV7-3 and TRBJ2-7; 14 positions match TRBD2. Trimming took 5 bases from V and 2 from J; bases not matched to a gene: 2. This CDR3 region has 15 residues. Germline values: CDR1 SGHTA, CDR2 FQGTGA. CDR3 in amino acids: CASSPGLAGAYEQYF. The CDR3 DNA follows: TGTGCCAGCAGCCCGGGACTAGCGGGGGCCTACGAGCAGTACTTC.

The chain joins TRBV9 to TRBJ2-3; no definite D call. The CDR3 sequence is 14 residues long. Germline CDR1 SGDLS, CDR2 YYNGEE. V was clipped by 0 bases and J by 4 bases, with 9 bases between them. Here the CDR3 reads CASSVVELADTQYF. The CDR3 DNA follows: TGTGCCAGCAGCGTAGTGGAGTTGGCAGATACGCAGTATTTT.

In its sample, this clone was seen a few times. CDR3 in amino acids: CSGKGSSSGRAGDEQFF. The CDR3 nucleotides are TGCAGCGGGAAGGGGAGTTCGAGCGGGAGAGCCGGGGATGAGCAGTTCTTC. The chain combines TRBV29-1 with TRBJ2-1; 8 positions agree with TRBD2. Germline-derived CDR1 and CDR2 are SQVTM and ANQGSEA. V trimming: 7 bases; J trimming: 8 bases; junction bases outside the gene matches: 22. The CDR3 spans 17 residues.

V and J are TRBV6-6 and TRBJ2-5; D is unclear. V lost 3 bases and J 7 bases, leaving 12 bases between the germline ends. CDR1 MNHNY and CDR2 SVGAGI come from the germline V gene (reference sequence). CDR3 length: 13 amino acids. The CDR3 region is CASSYDHTGTQYF. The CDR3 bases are TGTGCCAGCAGTTATGACCACACGGGGACCCAGTACTTC.

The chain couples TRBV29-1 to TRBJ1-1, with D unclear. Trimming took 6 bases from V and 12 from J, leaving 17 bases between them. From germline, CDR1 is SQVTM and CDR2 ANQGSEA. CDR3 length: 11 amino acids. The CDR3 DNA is TGCAGCGTGCCGGGTGGGGAGACCCCTTTCTTT. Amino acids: CSVPGGETPFF.

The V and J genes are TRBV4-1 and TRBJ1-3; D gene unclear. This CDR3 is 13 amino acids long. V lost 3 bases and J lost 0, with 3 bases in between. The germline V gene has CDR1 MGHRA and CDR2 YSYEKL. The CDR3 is CASSQDSGNTIYF. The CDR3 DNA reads TGCGCCAGCAGCCAGGACTCTGGAAACACCATATATTTT.

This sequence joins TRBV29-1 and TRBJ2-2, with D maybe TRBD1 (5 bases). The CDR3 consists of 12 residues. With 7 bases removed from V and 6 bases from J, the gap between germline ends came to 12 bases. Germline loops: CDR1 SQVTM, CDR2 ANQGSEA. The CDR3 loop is CSARGGAGELFF. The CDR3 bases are TGCAGCGCTAGGGGCGGTGCCGGGGAGCTGTTTTTT.

In DNA, the CDR3 is TGTGCCAGCAGCTTTTCCCTGGGACTCTCGAACACCGGGGAGCTGTTTTTT. Amino acid sequence: CASSFSLGLSNTGELFF. The chain joins TRBV11-2 to TRBJ2-2; D may be TRBD2 (6 bases). The V end lost 3 bases, the J end lost 0 bases, and 14 bases lay between the germline ends. The CDR3 runs to 17 residues. Germline CDR1 is SGHAT and CDR2 is FQNNGV.

The CDR3 DNA reads as TGCGCCAGCAGCACCAGCGGGCTCTCCTACGAGCAGTACTTC. Translation gives CASSTSGLSYEQYF. The V call is TRBV5-1, the J call TRBJ2-7; maybe TRBD2 (6 bases). Germline V gene sequence: CDR1 SGHRS, CDR2 YFSETQ. CDR3 length equals 14 residues. V was pared by 4 bases and J by 0 bases, with 11 bases between.

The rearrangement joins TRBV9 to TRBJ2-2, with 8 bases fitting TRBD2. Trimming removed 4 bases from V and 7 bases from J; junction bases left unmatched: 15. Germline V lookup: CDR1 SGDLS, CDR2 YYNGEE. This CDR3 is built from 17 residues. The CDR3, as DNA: TGTGCCAGCAGCCCATTTACCGGGACTAGGGTCGGCGGGGAGCTGTTTTTT. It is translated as CASSPFTGTRVGGELFF.

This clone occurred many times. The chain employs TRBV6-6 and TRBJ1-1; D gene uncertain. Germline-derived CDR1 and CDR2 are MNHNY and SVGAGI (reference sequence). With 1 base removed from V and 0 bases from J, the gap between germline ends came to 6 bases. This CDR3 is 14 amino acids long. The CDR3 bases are TGTGCCAGCAGTTACTTAACCCTGAACACTGAAGCTTTCTTT. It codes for CASSYLTLNTEAFF.

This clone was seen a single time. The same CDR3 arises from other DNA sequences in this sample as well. The CDR3 protein is CAWSGDSQETQYF. CDR3 in DNA: TGTGCCTGGAGCGGGGACAGCCAAGAGACCCAGTACTTC. The rearrangement joins TRBV30 to TRBJ2-5; 7 positions match TRBD1. The ends lost 3 bases at V and 1 base at J; junction bases unmatched: 2. Looked up from germline, CDR1 is GTSNPN and CDR2 is SVGIG (reference sequence). The CDR3 spans 13 residues.

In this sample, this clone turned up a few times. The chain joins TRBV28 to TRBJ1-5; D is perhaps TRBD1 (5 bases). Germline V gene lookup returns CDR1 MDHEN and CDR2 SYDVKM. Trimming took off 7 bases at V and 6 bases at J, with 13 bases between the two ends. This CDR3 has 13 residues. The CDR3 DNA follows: TGTGCCAGCACTTCTTTAGGGGTTCAGCCCCAGCATTTT. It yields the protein CASTSLGVQPQHF.

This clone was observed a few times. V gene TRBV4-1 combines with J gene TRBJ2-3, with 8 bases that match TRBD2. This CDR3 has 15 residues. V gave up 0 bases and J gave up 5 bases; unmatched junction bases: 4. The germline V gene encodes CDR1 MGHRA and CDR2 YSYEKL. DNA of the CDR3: TGCGCCAGCAGCCAAGACGGACTAGCCTTAGATACGCAGTATTTT. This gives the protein CASSQDGLALDTQYF.

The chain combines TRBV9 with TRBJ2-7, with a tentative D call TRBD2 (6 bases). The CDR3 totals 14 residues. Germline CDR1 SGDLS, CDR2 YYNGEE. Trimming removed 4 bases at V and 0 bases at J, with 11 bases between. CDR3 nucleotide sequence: TGTGCCAGCAGCCCTCGGGAGAGCTCCTACGAGCAGTACTTC. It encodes CASSPRESSYEQYF.

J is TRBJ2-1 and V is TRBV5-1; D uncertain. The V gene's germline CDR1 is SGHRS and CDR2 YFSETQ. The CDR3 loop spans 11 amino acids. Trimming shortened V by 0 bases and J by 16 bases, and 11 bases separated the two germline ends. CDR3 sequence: CASSLGPIHFF. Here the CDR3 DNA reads TGCGCCAGCAGCTTGGGCCCAATTCACTTCTTC.

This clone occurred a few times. The CDR3, as DNA: TGTGCCATCACTATGACTGCTGGGGCCTACAATGAGCAGTTCTTC. This gives the protein CAITMTAGAYNEQFF. The chain carries TRBV10-3 and TRBJ2-1; D unresolved. Germline CDR1 and CDR2: ENHRY and SYGVKD. The germline V and J ends were trimmed by 7 bases and 2 bases, with 15 bases remaining between them. The CDR3 is made up of 15 amino acids.

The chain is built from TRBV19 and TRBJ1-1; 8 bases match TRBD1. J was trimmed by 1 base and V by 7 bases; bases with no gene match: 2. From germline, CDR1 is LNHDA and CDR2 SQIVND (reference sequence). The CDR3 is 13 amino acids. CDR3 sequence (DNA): TGTGCCAGTATAGACAGGGGGAACACTGAAGCTTTCTTT. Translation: CASIDRGNTEAFF.

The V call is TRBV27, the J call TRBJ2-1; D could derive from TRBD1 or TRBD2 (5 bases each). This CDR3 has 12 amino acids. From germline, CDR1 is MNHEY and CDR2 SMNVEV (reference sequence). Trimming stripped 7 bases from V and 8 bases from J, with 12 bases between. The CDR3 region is CASIGDRHEQFF. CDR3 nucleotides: TGTGCCAGCATAGGGGACCGCCATGAGCAGTTCTTC.

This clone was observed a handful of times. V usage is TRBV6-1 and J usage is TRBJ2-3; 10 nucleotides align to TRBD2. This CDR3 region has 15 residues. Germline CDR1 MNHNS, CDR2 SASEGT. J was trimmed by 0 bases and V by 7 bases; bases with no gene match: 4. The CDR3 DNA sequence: TGTGCCAGCAATCCGACTAGCGGGAGCACAGATACGCAGTATTTT. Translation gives CASNPTSGSTDTQYF.

CDR3 protein: CASSLRGWDNQPQHF. The CDR3 nucleotides are TGTGCCAGTAGTCTCAGGGGGTGGGACAATCAGCCCCAGCATTTT. The V gene is TRBV19, the J gene TRBJ1-5; 7 bases match TRBD1. The CDR3 is 15 residues long. Germline values: CDR1 LNHDA, CDR2 SQIVND (reference sequence). V shed 5 bases, J shed 3 bases, and the junction held 7 bases outside the gene matches.

The CDR3 region has the DNA TGTGCCAGCAGTGACAGCAACTATGGCTACACCTTC. Protein product: CASSDSNYGYTF. J is TRBJ1-2 and V is TRBV2; D ambiguous. The CDR3 is 12 residues long. Trimming cost V 3 bases and J 2 bases, with 4 bases left between them. Germline CDR1 is SNHLY and CDR2 is FYNNEI. Together with reference TRBV2 and TRBJ1-2, the CDR3 gives the full variable domain: EPEVTQTPSHQVTQMGQEVILRCVPISNHLYFYWYRQILGQKVEFLVSFYNNEISEKSEIFDDQFSVERPDGSNFTLKIRSTKLEDSAMYFCASSDSNYGYTFGSGTRLTVV.